Following are 27 T cell receptor beta chains from one sample sequenced in a study of blood T cell repertoires in COVID-19. Assay used: immunoSEQ multiplex PCR; TCRdb lists only in-frame clones, some missing. The sample has tens of thousands of clones; approximately 86% are singletons. The sample taken for sequencing was peripheral blood. The receptors originated from a human donor in a cohort sampled during active COVID-19.

This chain joins TRBV7-2 and TRBJ1-1; D not resolved. This CDR3 is built from 12 residues. Trimming took 5 bases from V and 4 from J, leaving 8 bases between them. Per germline, CDR1 SGHTA and CDR2 FQGNSA. The CDR3 sequence is CASSDRGTEAFF. CDR3 DNA: TGTGCCAGCAGCGATCGCGGCACTGAAGCTTTCTTT.

This sequence joins TRBV11-1 and TRBJ2-5, with 11 positions matching TRBD1. J lost 5 bases, V lost 4 bases, and 3 bases had no gene match. CDR3 length: 14 residues. Germline V lookup: CDR1 SGHAT, CDR2 FQDESV (reference sequence). The CDR3 DNA is TGTGCCAGCAGCTCCGGGGACAGGGGGGAGACCCAGTACTTC. Protein: CASSSGDRGETQYF.

This chain connects TRBV7-3 to TRBJ2-7; TRBD1 agrees at 10 bases. J lost 3 bases, V lost 0 bases, and 5 bases had no gene match. Germline CDR1 reads SGHTA; CDR2 reads FQGTGA. The CDR3 loop spans 16 amino acids. The chain's CDR3 is CASSLTGQGSYYEQYF. Written as DNA, the CDR3 is TGTGCCAGCAGCTTAACGGGACAGGGGTCTTACTACGAGCAGTACTTC.

The chain is built from TRBV11-2 and TRBJ1-3; D gene ambiguous. V lost 1 base and J 9 bases, leaving 7 bases between the germline ends. The V gene's germline CDR1 is SGHAT and CDR2 FQNNGV. CDR3 size: 12 residues. The CDR3 sequence: CASSLGAGTIYF. The CDR3 DNA reads TGTGCCAGCAGCTTAGGGGCAGGCACCATATATTTT.

This rearrangement joins TRBV12-5 to TRBJ1-1, with a possible D match to TRBD1 (6 bases). Trimming cost V 4 bases and J 1 base, with 13 bases left between them. The CDR3 sequence is 15 residues long. The germline V gene encodes CDR1 LGHNT and CDR2 FRNRAP. CDR3: CASGSNRVRNTEAFF. In DNA, the CDR3 is TGTGCTAGTGGTTCAAACAGGGTCAGGAACACTGAAGCTTTCTTT.

This chain connects TRBV14 to TRBJ1-1; a possible D gene is TRBD1 (5 bases). Trimming cost V 0 bases and J 9 bases, with 26 bases left between them. CDR1 is SGHDN and CDR2 is FVKESK in the germline V gene. This CDR3 region has 18 residues. The CDR3 is CASSQDHQGGSGSLKAFF. CDR3 in DNA: TGTGCCAGCAGCCAAGATCACCAGGGCGGTTCTGGCTCATTAAAAGCTTTCTTT.

The J gene is TRBJ2-1, the V gene TRBV30, with D uncertain. The length of the CDR3 is 13 residues. From germline, CDR1 is GTSNPN and CDR2 SVGIG (reference sequence). Between the trimmed V and J ends, which lost 0 bases and 5 bases, there was a span of 8 bases. The CDR3 coding sequence is TGTGCCTGGAGTGTCGGCGGAAACAATGAGCAGTTCTTC. The encoded protein is CAWSVGGNNEQFF. The complete variable domain, with remaining parts taken from reference TRBV30 and TRBJ2-1, reads SQTIHQWPATLVQPVGSPLSLECTVEGTSNPNLYWYRQAAGRGLQLLFYSVGIGQISSEVPQNLSASRPQDRQFILSSKKLLLSDSGFYLCAWSVGGNNEQFFGPGTRLTVL.

This chain uses TRBV14 with TRBJ2-2, with 10 bases that match TRBD2. V lost 4 bases and J lost 4; bases outside the gene matches: 3. Germline V gives CDR1 SGHDN, CDR2 FVKESK. The CDR3 extends over 15 amino acids. CDR3 protein: CASSPSSGSTGELFF. The DNA of the CDR3 is TGTGCCAGCAGCCCTTCTAGCGGGAGCACCGGGGAGCTGTTTTTT. The complete variable domain, with remaining parts taken from reference TRBV14 and TRBJ2-2, reads EAGVTQFPSHSVIEKGQTVTLRCDPISGHDNLYWYRRVMGKEIKFLLHFVKESKQDESGMPNNRFLAERTGGTYSTLKVQPAELEDSGVYFCASSPSSGSTGELFFGEGSRLTVL.

The CDR3 here is CASSQWIAATDTQYF. In nucleotides, the CDR3 is TGCGCCAGCAGCCAATGGATTGCGGCCACAGATACGCAGTATTTT. The chain recombines TRBV4-1 with TRBJ2-3, with D hard to call. Germline V gene sequence: CDR1 MGHRA, CDR2 YSYEKL. Trimming removed 2 bases at V and 2 bases at J, with 11 bases between. This CDR3 comprises 15 residues.

The chain carries TRBV6-5 and TRBJ2-2, with D tentatively TRBD2 (6 bases). The CDR3 has 15 amino acids. V was cut by 7 bases and J by 3 bases, with 15 bases left in between. The V gene's germline CDR1 is MNHEY and CDR2 SVGAGI. CDR3 sequence: CASIGTSSHTGELFF. The CDR3 nucleotides are TGTGCCAGCATAGGGACTTCAAGCCACACCGGGGAGCTGTTTTTT.

This sequence joins TRBV28 and TRBJ1-5, with 12 bases matching TRBD1. This CDR3 is 17 amino acids long. Trimming at V came to 0 bases and at J to 7 bases, leaving 7 bases not matched to a gene. The V gene's germline CDR1 is MDHEN and CDR2 SYDVKM. The CDR3 reads CASSLWVGQGAHQPQHF. Here the CDR3 DNA reads TGTGCCAGCAGTTTATGGGTGGGACAGGGGGCCCACCAGCCCCAGCATTTT.

This clone was picked up a small number of times. V and J are TRBV6-5 and TRBJ1-2, with 8 nucleotides matching TRBD1. Per the germline V gene, CDR1 is MNHEY and CDR2 is SVGAGI. The CDR3 consists of 14 residues. Trimming at V came to 8 bases and at J to 1 base, leaving 6 bases not matched to a gene. As DNA, the CDR3 is TGTGCCAGCTGGGGACAGGACTTTAACTATGGCTACACCTTC. Amino acid sequence: CASWGQDFNYGYTF.

The chain uses TRBV5-1 and TRBJ1-1; D perhaps matches TRBD1 (6 bases). The germline CDR1 and CDR2 sequences are SGHRS and YFSETQ. The CDR3 has 13 amino acids. V lost 3 bases and J lost 3, with 9 bases in between. This chain's CDR3 is CASSSRGDTEAFF. In DNA, the CDR3 is TGCGCCAGCAGCTCCAGGGGTGACACTGAAGCTTTCTTT.

V usage is TRBV24-1 and J usage is TRBJ2-5, with 10 bases fitting TRBD1. Germline-derived CDR1 and CDR2 are KGHDR and SFDVKD. This CDR3 spans 14 amino acids. Unmatched junction bases numbered 5, after V lost 9 bases and J lost 2 bases. This CDR3 reads CATRDRGNQETQYF. The CDR3 nucleotides read TGTGCCACCCGGGACAGGGGCAATCAAGAGACCCAGTACTTC.

J is TRBJ1-5 and V is TRBV4-1; a weak D match, TRBD1 (5 bases). The CDR3 length is 17 residues. Trimming pared 0 bases from V and 0 bases from J, leaving 12 bases between. Germline V lookup: CDR1 MGHRA, CDR2 YSYEKL. CDR3 nucleotides: TGCGCCAGCAGCCAAGATGGGGGGTTGGTTAGCAATCAGCCCCAGCATTTT. Residues: CASSQDGGLVSNQPQHF.

The chain recombines TRBV18 with TRBJ2-7, with TRBD1 matching 8 bases. V lost 6 bases to trimming and J lost 5 bases; unmatched junction nucleotides: 6. CDR1 is KGHSH, CDR2 LQKENI, per germline. The length of the CDR3 is 13 residues. The CDR3 loop reads CASSQQGDHEQYF. The CDR3 DNA is TGTGCCAGCTCTCAACAGGGGGACCACGAGCAGTACTTC.

This clone was observed once. This chain links TRBV28 with TRBJ1-2; 9 positions match TRBD1. The V and J ends lost 7 bases and 0 bases, in that order; junction bases with no gene match: 15. This CDR3 has 18 amino acids. Germline CDR1 reads MDHEN; CDR2 reads SYDVKM. Here the CDR3 DNA reads TGTGCCAGCACCTCTAACTGGGACAGGGTACTTGCTAACTATGGCTACACCTTC. It encodes CASTSNWDRVLANYGYTF.

J is TRBJ2-3 and V is TRBV7-3; 11 bases map to TRBD2. CDR3 size: 16 residues. V shed 5 bases, J shed 0 bases, and the junction held 4 bases outside the gene matches. Germline V CDR1 and CDR2: SGHTA, FQGTGA. Here the CDR3 reads CASSPGTSGSTDTQYF. The CDR3 DNA follows: TGTGCCAGCAGCCCCGGGACTAGCGGAAGCACAGATACGCAGTATTTT.

The gene calls are TRBV28 and TRBJ1-4; 8 nucleotides line up with TRBD1. Germline-derived CDR1 and CDR2 are MDHEN and SYDVKM. Losses at the gene ends were 5 bases for V and 3 bases for J; bases not matched to a gene: 8. CDR3 length: 16 amino acids. CDR3 in amino acids: CASSGGQVGSNEKLFF. The CDR3 bases are TGTGCCAGCAGTGGGGGACAGGTGGGATCTAATGAAAAACTGTTTTTT.

This chain uses TRBV4-1 with TRBJ1-5, with TRBD1 matching over 10 bases. Germline assignment: CDR1 MGHRA and CDR2 YSYEKL. V lost 7 bases, J lost 3 bases, and 15 bases stayed unmatched. There are 18 residues in the CDR3. CDR3 residues: CASTQHSRDRGLNQPQHF. CDR3 DNA sequence: TGCGCCAGCACTCAACATTCACGGGACAGGGGACTCAATCAGCCCCAGCATTTT.

The chain employs TRBV6-5 and TRBJ2-5; 9 bases align to TRBD1. The ends lost 5 bases at V and 5 bases at J; junction bases unmatched: 6. The length of the CDR3 is 14 residues. In germline, CDR1 is MNHEY, CDR2 SVGAGI. The CDR3: CASSTTGGSETQYF. Here the CDR3 DNA reads TGTGCCAGCAGTACGACAGGGGGTAGCGAGACCCAGTACTTC.

This sequence joins TRBV28 and TRBJ1-4; 7 bases map to TRBD1. Germline values: CDR1 MDHEN, CDR2 SYDVKM. The junction had 10 bases not matched to a gene; V was cut back by 2 bases and J by 7 bases. The CDR3 covers 16 residues. The CDR3 is CASSLPKRGPGEKLFF. CDR3 nucleotide sequence: TGTGCCAGCAGTTTACCCAAGAGGGGGCCCGGTGAAAAACTGTTTTTT.

The chain links TRBV9 to TRBJ2-1; TRBD1 agrees at 9 bases. J lost 4 bases, V lost 3 bases, and 5 bases had no gene match. The CDR3 is 15 amino acids. Germline-derived CDR1 and CDR2 are SGDLS and YYNGEE. CDR3 in DNA: TGTGCCAGCAGCGCAGGGACAGGGCCTTACAATGAGCAGTTCTTC. Encoded protein: CASSAGTGPYNEQFF. Full variable domain (missing parts from reference TRBV9 and TRBJ2-1): DSGVTQTPKHLITATGQRVTLRCSPRSGDLSVYWYQQSLDQGLQFLIQYYNGEERAKGNILERFSAQQFPDLHSELNLSSLELGDSALYFCASSAGTGPYNEQFFGPGTRLTVL.

The chain uses TRBV10-1 and TRBJ2-1, with TRBD2 identical over 11 bases. Per the germline V gene, CDR1 is WNHNN and CDR2 is SYGVQD (reference sequence). The V segment lost 4 bases and the J segment 10 bases; nucleotides outside the gene matches: 6. The length of the CDR3 is 14 residues. As DNA, the CDR3 is TGCGCCAGCAGTGGTGGGACTAGCGGATCCGAGCAGTTCTTC. It is translated as CASSGGTSGSEQFF.

CDR3 amino acids: CASSQTGTDTQYF. The CDR3 nucleotides read TGTGCCAGCAGCCAGACAGGCACAGATACGCAGTATTTT. J is TRBJ2-3 and V is TRBV3-1 (or the pseudogene TRBV3-2); D may be TRBD1 (5 bases). The germline V gene has CDR1 LGHDT and CDR2 YNNKEL (reference sequence). The CDR3 sequence is 13 residues long. The ends were cut back, 3 bases at V and 1 base at J, with 5 bases in the middle.

In its sample, this clone was seen a few times. The gene calls are TRBV28 and TRBJ2-3; D gene ambiguous. Trimming took 1 base from V and 2 from J, leaving 10 bases between them. Germline loops: CDR1 MDHEN, CDR2 SYDVKM. The CDR3 spans 15 residues. The CDR3 DNA reads TGTGCCAGCAGTTTATCGGGTTATCACACAGATACGCAGTATTTT. Its protein product is CASSLSGYHTDTQYF.

The CDR3 here is CASSSHRGTNEKLFF. DNA for the CDR3: TGTGCCAGTAGTTCCCACAGGGGAACTAATGAAAAACTGTTTTTT. This chain uses TRBV19 with TRBJ1-4, with TRBD1 matching 7 bases. With 5 bases clipped from V and 1 base from J, the junction kept 4 bases outside the gene matches. Germline lookup yields CDR1 LNHDA and CDR2 SQIVND (reference sequence). This CDR3 has 15 amino acids.